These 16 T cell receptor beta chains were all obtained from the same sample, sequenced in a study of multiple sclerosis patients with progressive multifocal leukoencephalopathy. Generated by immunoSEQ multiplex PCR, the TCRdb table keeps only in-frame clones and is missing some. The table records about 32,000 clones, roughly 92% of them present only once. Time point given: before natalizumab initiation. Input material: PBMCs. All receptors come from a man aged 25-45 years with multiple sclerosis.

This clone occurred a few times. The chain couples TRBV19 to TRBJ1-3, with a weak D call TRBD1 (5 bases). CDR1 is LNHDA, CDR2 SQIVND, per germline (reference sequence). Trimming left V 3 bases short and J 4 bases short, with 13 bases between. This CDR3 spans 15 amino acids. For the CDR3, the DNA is TGTGCCAGTAGTATGGCAGGGAGAAACGGAAACACCATATATTTT. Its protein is CASSMAGRNGNTIYF.

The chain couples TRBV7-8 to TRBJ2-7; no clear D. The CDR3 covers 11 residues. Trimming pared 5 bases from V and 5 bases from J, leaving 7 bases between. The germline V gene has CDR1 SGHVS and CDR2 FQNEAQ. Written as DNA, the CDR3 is TGTGCCAGCAGCCCACGACACGAGCAGTACTTC. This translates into CASSPRHEQYF. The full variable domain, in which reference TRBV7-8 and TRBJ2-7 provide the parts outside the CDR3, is GAGVSQSPRYKVAKRGQDVALRCDPISGHVSLFWYQQALGQGPEFLTYFQNEAQLDKSGLPSDRFFAERPEGSVSTLKIQRTQQEDSAVYLCASSPRHEQYFGPGTRLTVT.

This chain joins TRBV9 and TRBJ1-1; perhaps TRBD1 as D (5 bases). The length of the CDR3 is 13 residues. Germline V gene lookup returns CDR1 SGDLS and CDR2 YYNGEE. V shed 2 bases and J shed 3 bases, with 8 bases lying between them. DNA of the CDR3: TGTGCCAGCAGCGTGGAAGGGGACACTGAAGCTTTCTTT. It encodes CASSVEGDTEAFF.

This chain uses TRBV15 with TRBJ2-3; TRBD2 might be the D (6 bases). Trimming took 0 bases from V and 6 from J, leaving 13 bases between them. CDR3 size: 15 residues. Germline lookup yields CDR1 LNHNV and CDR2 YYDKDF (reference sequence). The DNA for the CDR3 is TGTGCCACCAGCAGAGATGGGAGGTCCTCCGATACGCAGTATTTT. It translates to CATSRDGRSSDTQYF.

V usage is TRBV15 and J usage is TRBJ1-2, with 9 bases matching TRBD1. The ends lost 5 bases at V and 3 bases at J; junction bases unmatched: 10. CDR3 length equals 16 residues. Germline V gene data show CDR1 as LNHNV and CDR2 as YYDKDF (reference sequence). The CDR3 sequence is CATSYRDRVLYYGYTF. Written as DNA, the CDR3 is TGTGCCACCAGCTACCGGGACAGGGTTTTATACTATGGCTACACCTTC.

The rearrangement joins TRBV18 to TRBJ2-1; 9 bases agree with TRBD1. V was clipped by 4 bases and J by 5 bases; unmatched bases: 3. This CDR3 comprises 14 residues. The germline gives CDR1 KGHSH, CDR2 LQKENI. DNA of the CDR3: TGTGCCAGCTCACGGGACAGGGCGAACAATGAGCAGTTCTTC. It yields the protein CASSRDRANNEQFF.

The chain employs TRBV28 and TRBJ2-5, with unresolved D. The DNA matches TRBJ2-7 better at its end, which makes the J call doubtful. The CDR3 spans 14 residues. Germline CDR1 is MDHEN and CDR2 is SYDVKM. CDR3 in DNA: TGTGCCAGCAGTTTCCCCCAGGCCCCTCACGAGCAGTACTTC. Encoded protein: CASSFPQAPHEQYF.

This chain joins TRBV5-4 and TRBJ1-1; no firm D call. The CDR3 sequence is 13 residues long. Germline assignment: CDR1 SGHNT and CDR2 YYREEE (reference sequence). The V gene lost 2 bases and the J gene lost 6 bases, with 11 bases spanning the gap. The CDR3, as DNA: TGTGCCAGCAGCTTTTATTTAGGCGCTGAAGCTTTCTTT. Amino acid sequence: CASSFYLGAEAFF.

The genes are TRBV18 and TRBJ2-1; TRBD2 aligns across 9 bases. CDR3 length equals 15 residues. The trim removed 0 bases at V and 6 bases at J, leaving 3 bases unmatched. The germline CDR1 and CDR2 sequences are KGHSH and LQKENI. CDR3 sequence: CASSPPGTSFNEQFF. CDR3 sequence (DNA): TGTGCCAGCTCACCACCTGGGACTAGCTTCAATGAGCAGTTCTTC.

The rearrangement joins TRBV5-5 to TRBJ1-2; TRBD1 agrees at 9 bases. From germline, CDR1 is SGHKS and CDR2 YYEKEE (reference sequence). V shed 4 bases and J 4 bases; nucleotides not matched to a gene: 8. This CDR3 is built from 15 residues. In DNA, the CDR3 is TGTGCCAGCAGCGGCGCCGGGACAGGGACCTATGGCTACACCTTC. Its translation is CASSGAGTGTYGYTF.

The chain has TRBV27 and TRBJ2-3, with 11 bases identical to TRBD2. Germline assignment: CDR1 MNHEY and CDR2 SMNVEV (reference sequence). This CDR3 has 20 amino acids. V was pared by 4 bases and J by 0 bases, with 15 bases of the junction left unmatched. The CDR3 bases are TGTGCCAGCAGTTCCTTGATGGGGCTAGCGGGAGGCCGGAGCACAGATACGCAGTATTTT. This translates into CASSSLMGLAGGRSTDTQYF.

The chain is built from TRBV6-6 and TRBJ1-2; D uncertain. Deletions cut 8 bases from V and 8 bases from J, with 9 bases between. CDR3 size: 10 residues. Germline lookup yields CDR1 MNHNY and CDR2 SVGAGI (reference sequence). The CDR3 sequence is CASSSKGYTF. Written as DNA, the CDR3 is TGTGCCAGCTCCTCCAAGGGCTACACCTTC.

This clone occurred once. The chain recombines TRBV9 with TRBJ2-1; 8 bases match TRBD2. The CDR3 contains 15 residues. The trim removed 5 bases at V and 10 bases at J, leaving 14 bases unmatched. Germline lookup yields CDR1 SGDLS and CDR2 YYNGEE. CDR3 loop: CASSATGTRAWEQFF. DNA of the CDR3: TGTGCCAGCAGTGCAACCGGGACTAGGGCTTGGGAGCAGTTCTTC.

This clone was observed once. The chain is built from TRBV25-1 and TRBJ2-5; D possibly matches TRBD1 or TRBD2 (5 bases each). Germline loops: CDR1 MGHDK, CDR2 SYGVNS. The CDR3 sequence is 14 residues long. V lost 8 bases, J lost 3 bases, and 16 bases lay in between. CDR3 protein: CASSYSGTEETQYF. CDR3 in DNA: TGTGCCAGCTCCTACTCCGGGACGGAAGAGACCCAGTACTTC.

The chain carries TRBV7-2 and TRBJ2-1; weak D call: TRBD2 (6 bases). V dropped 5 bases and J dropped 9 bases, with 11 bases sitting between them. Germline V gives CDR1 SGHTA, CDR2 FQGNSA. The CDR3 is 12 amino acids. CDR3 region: CASSRGGAEQFF. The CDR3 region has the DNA TGTGCCAGCAGCCGAGGCGGGGCTGAGCAGTTCTTC. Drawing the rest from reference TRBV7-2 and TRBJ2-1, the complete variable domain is GAGVSQSPSNKVTEKGKDVELRCDPISGHTALYWYRQSLGQGLEFLIYFQGNSAPDKSGLPSDRFSAERTGGSVSTLTIQRTQQEDSAVYLCASSRGGAEQFFGPGTRLTVL.

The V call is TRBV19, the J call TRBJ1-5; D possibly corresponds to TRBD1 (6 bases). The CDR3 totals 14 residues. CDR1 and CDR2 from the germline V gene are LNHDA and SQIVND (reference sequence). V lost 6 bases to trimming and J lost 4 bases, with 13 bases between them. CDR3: CASREGGFNQPQHF. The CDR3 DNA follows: TGTGCCAGTAGGGAGGGGGGCTTTAATCAGCCCCAGCATTTT.